This TCR beta chain stems from a study of blood T cell repertoires in COVID-19. Across the study: From T cells, B-cell-depleted T cells, or PBMCs came the material, which was cDNA or gDNA.

The study recruited people aged roughly 18 to 100 years across around 24 US areas. Assignment of participants to cohorts was predicated upon participant-reported clinical history. This clone turned up a few times. Assay used: immunoSEQ multiplex PCR; TCRdb lists only in-frame clones, some missing. The sample contains 180,000 or so clones, around 82% of which appear only once. Looked up from germline, CDR1 is SQVTM and CDR2 is ANQGSEA. The CDR3 runs 13 residues. Deletions cut 5 bases from V and 10 bases from J, with 15 bases between. The chain is built from TRBV29-1 and TRBJ1-6, with unresolved D. The clonotype originates from a woman between 45 and 60 years old in a cohort exposed to, infected with or recovered from COVID-19 (not recorded which). Source material: PBMCs or T cells enriched from blood (not recorded which). The CDR3 loop is CSVRSQRGSPLHF. The CDR3 nucleotides read TGCAGCGTTCGGAGTCAGCGAGGCTCACCCCTCCACTTT.